This T cell receptor beta chain was identified in a study of chemoradiotherapy in HPV16-positive cancers. Repertoires were generated with immunoSEQ multiplex PCR, while TCRdb's copy carries only in-frame clones and drops some. Of some 2,600 clones listed, 70% to 80% are singletons. Points from the study as a whole: HPV-responsive T-cell expansion during chemoradiotherapy was linked to improved recurrence-free survival in HPV16-positive patients.

V lost 0 bases and J lost 8; bases outside the gene matches: 5. This CDR3 contains 14 residues. From germline, CDR1 is SGHDT and CDR2 YYEEEE. As regards this clone: Its antigen is not identified.

The TCR comes from a human donor with HPV-associated anogenital cancer. This sequence joins TRBV5-6 and TRBJ2-4, with 7 nucleotides matching TRBD1. The specimen was obtained from a patient who underwent chemoradiotherapy. The CDR3 sequence: CASSLERGQDIQYF. CDR3 nucleotides: TGTGCCAGCAGCTTGGAGAGGGGGCAGGACATTCAGTACTTC.